In this sample, the clone carrying this T cell receptor (beta chain) turned up many times. The source of the sample is a study of T cells in Graves' hyperthyroidism and ophthalmopathy. Amplification of TCR beta CDR3 regions was performed using RNA transcripts as template. The primer set for the first-round RT-PCR of the TCR CDR3 was HTBI. Each CDR3 protein is one row after TCRdb ran MiXCR on the multiplex PCR reads. Among 300,000 to 450,000 distinct CDR3 sequences listed, roughly 15% were seen once. In germline, CDR1 is SGHTS, CDR2 YDEGEE. Trimming stripped 1 base from V and 2 bases from J, with 15 bases between. CDR3 length: 16 amino acids.

The clonotype was recovered from a woman aged 25 to 39 with Graves' ophthalmopathy. Sequencing used blood. The rearrangement joins TRBV5-8 to TRBJ1-1; a possible D gene is TRBD1 (6 bases). As DNA, the CDR3 is TGTGCCAGCAGCTTGCCCCGCCGGACAGCCAACACTGAAGCTTTCTTT. Protein sequence: CASSLPRRTANTEAFF.